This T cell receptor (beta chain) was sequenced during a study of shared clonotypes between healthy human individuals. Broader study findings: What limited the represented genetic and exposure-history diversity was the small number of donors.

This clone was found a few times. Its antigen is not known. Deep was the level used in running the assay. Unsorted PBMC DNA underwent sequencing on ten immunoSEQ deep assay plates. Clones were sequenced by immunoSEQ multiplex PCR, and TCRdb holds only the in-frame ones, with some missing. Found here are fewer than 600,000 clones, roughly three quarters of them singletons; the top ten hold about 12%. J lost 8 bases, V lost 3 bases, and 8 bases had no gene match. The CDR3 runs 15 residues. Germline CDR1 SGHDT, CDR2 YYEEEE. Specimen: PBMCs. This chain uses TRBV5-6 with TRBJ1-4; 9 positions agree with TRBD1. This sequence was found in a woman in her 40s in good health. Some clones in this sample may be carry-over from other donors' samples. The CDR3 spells CASSYRDREMEKLFF. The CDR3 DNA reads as TGTGCCAGCAGCTACCGGGACAGGGAGATGGAAAAACTGTTTTTT.